The 6 T cell receptor beta chains below come from one sample, sequenced in a study of graft-versus-host responses after intestinal transplantation (dated by TCRdb to the early 2020s). These receptors lack a known antigen. The sample's time point label, in plain terms: cells obtained before transplantation from donor or recipient. Receptor amplification or capture employed the immunoSEQ multiplex PCR assay. This immuneACCESS table, as held by TCRdb, lists in-frame sequences with V and J called but not all clones. Of the missing ones, under half trace to an unresolved V gene in checked studies; the others have no known cause. The sample includes around 95,000 clones, with about 88% observed a single time. The ten largest clones take up about 0.95% of the sample. Sequenced here: unstimulated CD4+ T cells sorted from spleen or lymph node cells, sampled before transplant. The receptors derive from a human donor who was the organ donor for an intestinal transplant.

This rearrangement joins TRBV7-8 to TRBJ2-3; 7 nucleotides line up with TRBD2. The CDR3 runs to 16 residues. Losses at the gene ends were 4 bases for V and 3 bases for J; bases not matched to a gene: 10. Germline loops: CDR1 SGHVS, CDR2 FQNEAQ. The CDR3 sequence is CASSWGGVTQTDTQYF. In nucleotides, the CDR3 is TGTGCCAGCAGCTGGGGGGGGGTAACACAGACAGATACGCAGTATTTT. The whole variable domain, filled in from reference TRBV7-8 and TRBJ2-3, reads GAGVSQSPRYKVAKRGQDVALRCDPISGHVSLFWYQQALGQGPEFLTYFQNEAQLDKSGLPSDRFFAERPEGSVSTLKIQRTQQEDSAVYLCASSWGGVTQTDTQYFGPGTRLTVL.

This chain uses TRBV6-1 with TRBJ1-5; D possibly corresponds to TRBD1 (6 bases). CDR1 MNHNS and CDR2 SASEGT come from the germline V gene. The CDR3 spans 15 residues. V was clipped by 3 bases and J by 12 bases, with 21 bases between them. In nucleotides, the CDR3 is TGTGCCAGCAGTGACATCAGGGGACGGAACGTGCGCCAGCATTTT. This codes for CASSDIRGRNVRQHF.

The chain carries TRBV19 and TRBJ2-2, with no clear D. Germline CDR1 and CDR2: LNHDA and SQIVND (reference sequence). There are 12 residues in the CDR3. V was trimmed by 4 bases and J by 4 bases, leaving 4 bases between them. CDR3 sequence: CASSTATGELFF. DNA for the CDR3: TGTGCCAGTAGTACGGCCACCGGGGAGCTGTTTTTT.

The V call is TRBV4-1, the J call TRBJ2-1; TRBD1 matches 8 bases. Germline lookup yields CDR1 MGHRA and CDR2 YSYEKL. V was clipped by 0 bases and J by 2 bases; unmatched bases: 3. CDR3 length equals 16 residues. CDR3 sequence (DNA): TGCGCCAGCAGCCAAGATGCCAGGGGGCCCTACAATGAGCAGTTCTTC. Its translation: CASSQDARGPYNEQFF.

The V gene is TRBV5-5, the J gene TRBJ2-7; 14 nucleotides match TRBD2. The CDR3 has 16 residues. From germline, CDR1 is SGHKS and CDR2 YYEKEE (reference sequence). After removal of 0 bases from V and 5 bases from J, the junction contained 4 bases not matched to a gene. The CDR3 loop reads CASSLGLAGGLDEQYF. CDR3 bases: TGTGCCAGCAGCTTGGGACTAGCGGGGGGGCTTGACGAGCAGTACTTC.

The J gene is TRBJ1-2, the V gene TRBV7-9; unclear D gene. Germline CDR1 is SEHNR and CDR2 is FQNEAQ (reference sequence). V lost 1 base and J lost 3, with 9 bases in between. The length of the CDR3 is 14 residues. DNA for the CDR3: TGTGCCAGCAGCTTAGTCGGGGTTGACTATGGCTACACCTTC. Its translation: CASSLVGVDYGYTF.